This TCR beta chain was captured in a study of T-cell reconstitution after alpha-beta-depleted transplantation in children. This clonotype was counted only a few times. Looked up from germline, CDR1 is MNHNS and CDR2 is SASEGT. The length of the CDR3 is 16 residues. V was trimmed by 6 bases and J by 0 bases, leaving 18 bases between them. Unique molecular identifiers were incorporated during preparation of the TCRbeta library. MiXCR was run by TCRdb on the PCR reads, yielding one entry per CDR3 protein. The sample holds a few hundred thousand distinct CDR3 sequences, approximately 16% seen once. This clonotype originated in a human donor who donated a stem cell graft to a child with acute lymphoblastic leukemia. The input for sequencing was PBMCs from the stem cell graft donor, taken from the stem cell graft. The V gene is TRBV6-1, the J gene TRBJ2-7; possibly TRBD2 for D (6 bases). This CDR3 is CASSPPRDGLSYEQYF. The CDR3 nucleotides read TGTGCCAGCAGCCCCCCGCGGGACGGCCTCTCCTACGAGCAGTACTTC.